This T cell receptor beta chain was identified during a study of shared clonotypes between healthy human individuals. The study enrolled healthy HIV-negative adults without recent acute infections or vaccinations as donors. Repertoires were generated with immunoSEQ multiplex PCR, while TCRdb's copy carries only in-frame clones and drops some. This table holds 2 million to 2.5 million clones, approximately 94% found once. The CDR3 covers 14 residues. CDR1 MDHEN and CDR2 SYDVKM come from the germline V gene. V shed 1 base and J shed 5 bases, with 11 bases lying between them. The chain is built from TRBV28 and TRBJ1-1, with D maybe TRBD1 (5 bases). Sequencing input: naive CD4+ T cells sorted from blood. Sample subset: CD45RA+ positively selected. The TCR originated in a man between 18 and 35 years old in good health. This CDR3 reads CASSLSVQGTEAFF. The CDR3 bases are TGTGCCAGCAGTTTATCCGTTCAGGGTACTGAAGCTTTCTTT.